The clone carrying this T cell receptor beta chain was found a few times. Its antigen is not identified. Caucasian individuals from Russia who were healthy and aged roughly 6 to 95 acted as donors. Total RNA was isolated from each sample in quantities of at least 5.5 micrograms. Losses at the gene ends were 3 bases for V and 4 bases for J; bases not matched to a gene: 2. The CDR3 has 13 amino acids. Per the germline V gene, CDR1 is MNHEY and CDR2 is SMNVEV (reference sequence). For the second PCR, which ran for roughly 7 to 11 cycles, a sample-barcoded 5' primer and a J-beta primer mix were used. All cDNA molecules were each tagged by a template-switch adaptor with 12 random nucleotides. A single record per CDR3 protein comes from TCRdb applying MiXCR to the 5' RACE reads. Counted here are 700,000 to 950,000 distinct CDR3 sequences, more than 40% occurring once; the ten biggest clones make up 20%. The sample belongs to a study of blood T cells in healthy people across ages.

Study observations and caveats: Conclusively comparing naive with antigen-experienced cells was impossible with unsorted PBMCs.

The rearrangement uses TRBV27 and TRBJ1-2, with 7 bases matching TRBD1. The sequence derives from a woman aged 60 to 75 in good health. The material sequenced was blood. The CDR3 DNA sequence: TGTGCCAGCAGTTTCGGGACAGCCTATGGCTACACCTTC. This sequence encodes CASSFGTAYGYTF.